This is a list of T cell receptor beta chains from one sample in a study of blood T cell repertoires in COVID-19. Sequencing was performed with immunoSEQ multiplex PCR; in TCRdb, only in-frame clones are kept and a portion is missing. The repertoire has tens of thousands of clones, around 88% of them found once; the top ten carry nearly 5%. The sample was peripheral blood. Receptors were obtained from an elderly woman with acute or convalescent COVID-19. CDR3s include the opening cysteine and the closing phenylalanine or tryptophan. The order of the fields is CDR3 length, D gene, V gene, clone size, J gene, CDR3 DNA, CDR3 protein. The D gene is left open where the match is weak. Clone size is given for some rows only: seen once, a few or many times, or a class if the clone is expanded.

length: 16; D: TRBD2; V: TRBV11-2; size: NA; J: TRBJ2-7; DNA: TGTGCCAGCAGCCGGGGACTAGCGGGAGGGCCTGGGGAGCAGTACTTC; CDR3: CASSRGLAGGPGEQYF
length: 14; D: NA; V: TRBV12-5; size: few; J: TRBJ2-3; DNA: TGTGCTAGTGGTACCCTCCGGGGCACAGATACGCAGTATTTT; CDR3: CASGTLRGTDTQYF
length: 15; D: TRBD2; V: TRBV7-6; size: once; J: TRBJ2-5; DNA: TGTGCCAGCAGCCCTTGGCGGGAGACTGGCGAGACCCAGTACTTC; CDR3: CASSPWRETGETQYF
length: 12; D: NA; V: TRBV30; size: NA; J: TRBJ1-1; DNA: TGTGCCTGGAAACAGCCGAACACTGAAGCTTTCTTT; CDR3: CAWKQPNTEAFF
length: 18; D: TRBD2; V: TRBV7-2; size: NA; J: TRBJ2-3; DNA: TGTGCCAGCAGCTTAGGGACTAGCGGGAGGGCCGGTAGAGATACGCAGTATTTT; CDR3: CASSLGTSGRAGRDTQYF
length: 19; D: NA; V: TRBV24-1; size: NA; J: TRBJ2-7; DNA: TGTGCCACCAGTGATCGGGGTGGTTTACCTGTGATAACTAGCTCAGAGCAGTACTTC; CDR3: CATSDRGGLPVITSSEQYF
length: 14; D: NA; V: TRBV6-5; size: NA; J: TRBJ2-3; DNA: TGTGCCAGCTCCGGGGGAGATGGCACAGATACGCAGTATTTT; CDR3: CASSGGDGTDTQYF
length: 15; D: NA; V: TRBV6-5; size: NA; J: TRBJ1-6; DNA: TGTGCCAGCAGTTTTTCAGGGTATGATAATTCACCCCTCCACTTT; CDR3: CASSFSGYDNSPLHF
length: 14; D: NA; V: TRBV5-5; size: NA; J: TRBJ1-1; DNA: TGTGCCAGCAGCACTCAGGAGGGAAGGACTGAAGCTTTCTTT; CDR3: CASSTQEGRTEAFF
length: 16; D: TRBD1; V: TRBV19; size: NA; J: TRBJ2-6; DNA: TGTGCCAGTAGCGACAGGGGATACTCTGGGGCCAACGTCCTGACTTTC; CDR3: CASSDRGYSGANVLTF
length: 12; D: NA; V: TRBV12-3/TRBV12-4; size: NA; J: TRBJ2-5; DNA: TGTGCCAGCAGTTTAGCGTCGGAGACCCAGTACTTC; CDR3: CASSLASETQYF
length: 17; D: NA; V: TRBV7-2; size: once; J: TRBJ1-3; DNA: TGTGCCAGCAGCTTACTGGGCGCCGATTACTCTGGAAACACCATATATTTT; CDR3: CASSLLGADYSGNTIYF
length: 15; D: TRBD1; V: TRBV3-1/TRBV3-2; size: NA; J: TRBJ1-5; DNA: TGTGCCAGCAGCATAGGGACAGATTACAATCAGCCCCAGCATTTT; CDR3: CASSIGTDYNQPQHF
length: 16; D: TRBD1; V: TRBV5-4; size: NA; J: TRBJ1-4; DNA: TGTGCCAGCAGCGTGGGACAGGGAGGAGGGAATGAAAAACTGTTTTTT; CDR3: CASSVGQGGGNEKLFF
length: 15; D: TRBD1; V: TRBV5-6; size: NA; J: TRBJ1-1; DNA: TGTGCCAGCAGTTCCGCCGGGACAGGGGACACTGAAGCTTTCTTT; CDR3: CASSSAGTGDTEAFF
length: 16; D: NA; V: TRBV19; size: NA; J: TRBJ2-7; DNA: TGTGCCAGTAGTATGGATCCCGCGGGGAGAAACTACGAGCAGTACTTC; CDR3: CASSMDPAGRNYEQYF
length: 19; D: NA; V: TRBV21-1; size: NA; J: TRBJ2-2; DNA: TGTGCCAGCAGCAACTCCGGTCGGGCTAGCGGGGGGTACACCGGGGAGCTGTTTTTT; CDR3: CASSNSGRASGGYTGELFF
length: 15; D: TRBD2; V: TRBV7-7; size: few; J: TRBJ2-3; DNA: TGTGCTAGCAGCCCGGGAGGGGAGAGCACAGATACGCAGTATTTT; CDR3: CASSPGGESTDTQYF
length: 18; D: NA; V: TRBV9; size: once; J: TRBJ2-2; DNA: TGTGCCAGCAGCTCGAGGGACGGTGGAGGGGTTGACACCGGGGAGCTGTTTTTT; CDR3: CASSSRDGGGVDTGELFF
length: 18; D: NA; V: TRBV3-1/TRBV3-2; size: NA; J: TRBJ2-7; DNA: TGTGCCAGCAGCCAAAGTCCCTGGGACACCAACTTCTCCTACGAGCAGTACTTC; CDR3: CASSQSPWDTNFSYEQYF
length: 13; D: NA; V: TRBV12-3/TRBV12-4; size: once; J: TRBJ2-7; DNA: TGTGCCAGCAGTCTACTTGGGGGCCACGAGCAGTACTTC; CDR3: CASSLLGGHEQYF
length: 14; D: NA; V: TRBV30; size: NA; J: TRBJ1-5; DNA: TGTGCCTGGTCTCGGGGGGTTCTCAATCAGCCCCAGCATTTT; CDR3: CAWSRGVLNQPQHF
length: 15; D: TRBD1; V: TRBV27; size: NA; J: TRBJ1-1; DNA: TGTGCCAGCAGTTCACACACAAACGACAGGGGGCAAGCTTTCTTT; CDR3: CASSSHTNDRGQAFF
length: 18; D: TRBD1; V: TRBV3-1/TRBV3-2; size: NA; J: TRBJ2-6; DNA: TGTGCCAGCAGCCAAGTTAGGGGACAGGGAACTGGGGCCAACGTCCTGACTTTC; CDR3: CASSQVRGQGTGANVLTF
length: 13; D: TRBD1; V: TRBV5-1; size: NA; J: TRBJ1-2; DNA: TGCGCCAGCAGCTTGAAGGGGGCAAGCGGCTACACCTTC; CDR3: CASSLKGASGYTF
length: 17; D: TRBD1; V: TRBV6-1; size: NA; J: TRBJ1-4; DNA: TGTGCCAGCAATGATGGCGGGACAGAGGGCAAGAATGAAAAACTGTTTTTT; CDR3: CASNDGGTEGKNEKLFF
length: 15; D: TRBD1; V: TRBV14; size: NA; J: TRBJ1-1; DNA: TGTGCCAGCAGCCTCCTAGCCGGGACAGGGGATGAAGCTTTCTTT; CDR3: CASSLLAGTGDEAFF
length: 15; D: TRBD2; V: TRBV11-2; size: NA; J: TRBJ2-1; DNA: TGTGCCAGCAGCCCCCAGGCTCTAGCGGGTGATGAGCAGTTCTTC; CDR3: CASSPQALAGDEQFF